The 13 T cell receptor beta chains presented below share a single source sample, sequenced in a study of blood T cell repertoires in COVID-19. Profiled with immunoSEQ multiplex PCR; TCRdb holds only in-frame clones, not every one. Here the sample spans roughly 400,000 clones, roughly 84% being singletons. Sequenced material: PBMCs or T cells enriched from blood (not recorded which). The receptors originated from a woman aged 18-29 years who had been exposed to COVID-19.

The chain employs TRBV21-1 and TRBJ2-5; the table names TRBD1, a call not compared with the DNA. TRBV21-1 is a pseudogene segment. The CDR3 sequence is 16 residues long. CDR3 in amino acids: CASSKGGRGSEETQYF. CDR3 coding DNA: TGTGCCAGCAGCAAAGGCGGCAGGGGGTCGGAAGAGACCCAGTACTTC.

The chain joins TRBV9 to TRBJ1-4, with 11 positions matching TRBD1. The trim removed 7 bases at V and 3 bases at J, leaving 8 bases unmatched. The V gene's germline CDR1 is SGDLS and CDR2 YYNGEE. The CDR3 has 16 amino acids. The DNA for the CDR3 is TGTGCCAGCGCCCCGGACAGGGGGCGTTCTAATGAAAAACTGTTTTTT. Protein sequence: CASAPDRGRSNEKLFF.

The chain employs TRBV5-1 and TRBJ2-5; no firm D call. CDR3 length equals 14 residues. Germline V gene lookup returns CDR1 SGHRS and CDR2 YFSETQ. V dropped 0 bases and J dropped 1 base, with 7 bases sitting between them. The CDR3 sequence is CASSLGLAQETQYF. CDR3 nucleotides: TGCGCCAGCAGCTTGGGCTTAGCCCAAGAGACCCAGTACTTC.

The chain has TRBV11-3 and TRBJ1-1; the D gene is possibly TRBD1 (5 bases). Germline values: CDR1 SGHNT, CDR2 YENEEA. V dropped 1 base and J dropped 3 bases, with 12 bases sitting between them. There are 15 residues in the CDR3. CDR3 sequence reads: CASSLGQGRDTEAFF. CDR3 sequence (DNA): TGTGCCAGCAGCTTAGGGCAGGGCAGGGACACTGAAGCTTTCTTT.

The V call is TRBV28, the J call TRBJ2-7; weak D call: TRBD2 (6 bases). The CDR3 sequence is 14 residues long. Germline CDR1 MDHEN, CDR2 SYDVKM. V lost 5 bases and J lost 0, with 11 bases in between. The CDR3 bases are TGTGCCAGCAGTCGCGGGACCTTCTCCTACGAGCAGTACTTC. Translation gives CASSRGTFSYEQYF.

The chain couples TRBV6-4 to TRBJ2-1, with TRBD2 as a possible D gene (6 bases). V was trimmed by 6 bases and J by 4 bases, leaving 16 bases between them. This CDR3 has 15 amino acids. The germline V gene encodes CDR1 MRHNA and CDR2 SNTAGT. In DNA form, the CDR3 reads TGTGCCAGCAGCCTCGAAGCGGGCCGATACAATGAGCAGTTCTTC. It encodes CASSLEAGRYNEQFF.

This clone was observed once. The chain links TRBV6-5 to TRBJ1-2; a weak D match, TRBD1 (6 bases). Trimming shortened V by 6 bases and J by 12 bases, and 20 bases separated the two germline ends. The CDR3 totals 13 residues. CDR1 and CDR2 from the germline V gene are MNHEY and SVGAGI. The CDR3 reads CASRSTGTRTHTF. The CDR3 coding sequence is TGTGCCAGCAGATCAACCGGGACACGGACACACACCTTC.

V and J are TRBV3-1 (or the pseudogene TRBV3-2) and TRBJ2-7; 13 nucleotides match TRBD2. CDR1 and CDR2 from the germline V gene are LGHDT and YNNKEL (reference sequence). J was trimmed by 2 bases and V by 5 bases; bases with no gene match: 6. There are 16 residues in the CDR3. Here the CDR3 DNA reads TGTGCCAGCAGCTCCGGCGGGACTAGCGGGGCCTACGAGCAGTACTTC. Its translation: CASSSGGTSGAYEQYF.

This clone was recorded once. This rearrangement joins TRBV7-2 to TRBJ1-1; 8 bases agree with TRBD1. From germline, CDR1 is SGHTA and CDR2 FQGNSA. The CDR3 is 16 amino acids. V shed 1 base and J 4 bases; nucleotides not matched to a gene: 8. CDR3 sequence: CASSLVTGGGGTEAFF. The DNA for the CDR3 is TGTGCCAGCAGCTTAGTAACAGGGGGTGGAGGCACTGAAGCTTTCTTT.

The chain has TRBV6-2 or TRBV6-3 and TRBJ2-5, with 15 bases identical to TRBD2. The CDR3 runs 19 residues. Germline CDR1 reads MNHEY; CDR2 reads SVGEGT. Trimming cost V 2 bases and J 5 bases; bases outside gene matches: 12. CDR3 sequence reads: CASSYPPWTSGGAGETQYF. The DNA of the CDR3 is TGTGCCAGCAGTTACCCCCCCTGGACTAGCGGGGGGGCCGGGGAGACCCAGTACTTC.

This clone was counted a single time. J is TRBJ2-2 and V is TRBV28; 7 bases align to TRBD2. The CDR3 has 17 amino acids. The germline V gene has CDR1 MDHEN and CDR2 SYDVKM. The ends lost 1 base at V and 2 bases at J; junction bases unmatched: 7. The CDR3 protein is CASSLYYGTINTGELFF. The CDR3 region has the DNA TGTGCCAGCAGTTTATATTACGGGACTATTAACACCGGGGAGCTGTTTTTT.

V usage is TRBV6-4 and J usage is TRBJ2-1, with 8 bases matching TRBD2. The length of the CDR3 is 18 residues. V was clipped by 5 bases and J by 7 bases; unmatched bases: 19. Germline V gene lookup returns CDR1 MRHNA and CDR2 SNTAGT. CDR3 coding DNA: TGTGCCAGCAGTATTACAGGGATTAGCGGGAACGTTCATAATGAGCAGTTCTTC. Translating it yields CASSITGISGNVHNEQFF.

In DNA form, the CDR3 reads TGTGCTAGTGGTTTGGGGGACAGGGGTACGAACACTGAAGCTTTCTTT. Its translation is CASGLGDRGTNTEAFF. The chain uses TRBV12-5 and TRBJ1-1; TRBD1 matches at 10 bases. The CDR3 covers 16 residues. Germline V gene data show CDR1 as LGHNT and CDR2 as FRNRAP. With V trimmed by 1 base and J by 1 base, 3 bases remained unmatched.